This entry lists 19 T cell receptor beta chains sequenced from one sample in a study of blood T cell repertoires in COVID-19. Assay: immunoSEQ multiplex PCR; the TCRdb copy retains only in-frame clones and omits some. The data show roughly 24,000 clones, with less than 90% seen just once and about 26% held by the top ten. Sequenced: peripheral blood. Receptors were obtained from a man between 65 and 85 years old with COVID-19, enrolled during active disease.

The J gene is TRBJ2-7, the V gene TRBV10-3; no definite D call. The CDR3 consists of 14 residues. Trimming pared 0 bases from V and 1 base from J, leaving 7 bases between. From germline, CDR1 is ENHRY and CDR2 SYGVKD. This CDR3 is CAISESKQSYEQYF. CDR3 DNA sequence: TGTGCCATCAGTGAGTCGAAACAGTCCTACGAGCAGTACTTC.

Only a few counts were recorded for this clone. The chain joins TRBV7-2 to TRBJ2-1; 8 nucleotides match TRBD2. CDR1 is SGHTA and CDR2 is FQGNSA in the germline V gene. V lost 11 bases, J lost 4 bases, and 13 bases stayed unmatched. This CDR3 contains 15 residues. CDR3: CAVQLGGEGYNEQFF. Written as DNA, the CDR3 is TGTGCCGTACAACTCGGGGGGGAGGGTTACAATGAGCAGTTCTTC. Together with reference TRBV7-2 and TRBJ2-1, the CDR3 gives the full variable domain: GAGVSQSPSNKVTEKGKDVELRCDPISGHTALYWYRQSLGQGLEFLIYFQGNSAPDKSGLPSDRFSAERTGGSVSTLTIQRTQQEDSAVYLCAVQLGGEGYNEQFFGPGTRLTVL.

The V gene is TRBV10-3, the J gene TRBJ1-1, with TRBD1 as a possible D gene (6 bases). The germline CDR1 and CDR2 sequences are ENHRY and SYGVKD. There are 13 residues in the CDR3. The V end was cut by 1 base, the J end by 3 bases, with 6 bases between. The CDR3 DNA reads TGTGCCATCAGTGAGTACAGGGACACTGAAGCTTTCTTT. Translation gives CAISEYRDTEAFF.

The V gene is TRBV10-2, the J gene TRBJ2-2, with D tentatively TRBD2 (7 bases). CDR3 length: 17 amino acids. Germline CDR1 WSHSY, CDR2 SAAADI. Trimming took 10 bases from V and 0 from J, leaving 21 bases between them. The DNA of the CDR3 is TGCGCCACAAGCGAGGGGCGGGGGCTCTCGAACACCGGGGAGCTGTTTTTT. This sequence encodes CATSEGRGLSNTGELFF.

The V and J genes are TRBV5-1 and TRBJ2-7; 7 bases are a match to TRBD1. Trimming removed 5 bases from V and 0 bases from J; junction bases left unmatched: 5. CDR1 is SGHRS and CDR2 is YFSETQ in the germline V gene. The CDR3 extends over 14 amino acids. The CDR3 nucleotides read TGCGCCAGCAGACCACAGGGGAGCTCCTACGAGCAGTACTTC. This translates into CASRPQGSSYEQYF.

V usage is TRBV7-8 and J usage is TRBJ2-1; a weak D match, TRBD1 (5 bases). Trimming left V 2 bases short and J 2 bases short, with 10 bases between. Germline CDR1 SGHVS, CDR2 FQNEAQ. This CDR3 has 15 amino acids. CDR3 amino acids: CASSLRGGAYNEQFF. CDR3 nucleotides: TGTGCCAGCAGCTTAAGGGGCGGCGCCTACAATGAGCAGTTCTTC.

V usage is TRBV11-2 and J usage is TRBJ2-3; 7 bases are shared with TRBD2. Trimming took 0 bases from V and 2 from J; bases not matched to a gene: 2. The CDR3 extends over 15 amino acids. Germline CDR1 and CDR2: SGHAT and FQNNGV. The CDR3 sequence: CASSLELANTDTQYF. DNA of the CDR3: TGTGCCAGCAGCTTAGAACTAGCGAACACAGATACGCAGTATTTT.

V gene TRBV7-9 combines with J gene TRBJ2-5; D ambiguous. Trimming left V 3 bases short and J 5 bases short, with 10 bases between. Germline lookup yields CDR1 SEHNR and CDR2 FQNEAQ (reference sequence). The CDR3 totals 13 residues. CDR3 loop: CASSFGRLETQYF. In nucleotides, the CDR3 is TGTGCCAGCAGCTTTGGTCGGTTGGAGACCCAGTACTTC.

The chain joins TRBV4-1 to TRBJ2-3; 8 nucleotides align to TRBD2. CDR1 MGHRA and CDR2 YSYEKL come from the germline V gene. Unmatched junction bases numbered 3, after V lost 1 base and J lost 0 bases. The CDR3 has 16 amino acids. The CDR3 DNA follows: TGCGCCAGCAGCCAAGTCGGGGGGGCCAGCACAGATACGCAGTATTTT. Protein: CASSQVGGASTDTQYF.

The CDR3 here is CASSLAPGMRTNEKLFF. DNA of the CDR3: TGCGCCAGCAGCTTGGCCCCCGGGATGCGGACTAATGAAAAACTGTTTTTT. The chain carries TRBV5-1 and TRBJ1-4, with D unclear. The germline V and J ends were trimmed by 0 bases and 2 bases, with 14 bases remaining between them. The germline V gene has CDR1 SGHRS and CDR2 YFSETQ. The CDR3 is 17 residues long.

This chain uses TRBV19 with TRBJ2-5; D unclear. V shed 6 bases and J shed 2 bases, with 4 bases lying between them. The V gene's germline CDR1 is LNHDA and CDR2 SQIVND (reference sequence). There are 11 residues in the CDR3. The CDR3 region has the DNA TGTGCCAGTAGCCGTCAAGAGACCCAGTACTTC. Translated: CASSRQETQYF.

In its sample, this clone was seen once. In DNA form, the CDR3 reads TGCGCCAGCAGCCCTGGACAGAGATATGGCTACACCTTC. Protein product: CASSPGQRYGYTF. J is TRBJ1-2 and V is TRBV5-1; D is perhaps TRBD1 (6 bases). V dropped 4 bases and J dropped 5 bases, with 12 bases sitting between them. Germline values: CDR1 SGHRS, CDR2 YFSETQ. The CDR3 runs 13 residues. Drawing the rest from reference TRBV5-1 and TRBJ1-2, the complete variable domain is KAGVTQTPRYLIKTRGQQVTLSCSPISGHRSVSWYQQTPGQGLQFLFEYFSETQRNKGNFPGRFSGRQFSNSRSEMNVSTLELGDSALYLCASSPGQRYGYTFGSGTRLTVV.

The V gene is TRBV11-1, the J gene TRBJ2-7; TRBD1 aligns across 9 bases. CDR1 and CDR2 (germline): SGHAT, FQDESV (reference sequence). This CDR3 is built from 15 residues. Trimming removed 5 bases from V and 1 base from J; junction bases left unmatched: 6. The CDR3 region is CASSLDRGFSYEQYF. CDR3 nucleotides: TGTGCCAGCAGCCTAGACAGGGGGTTTTCCTACGAGCAGTACTTC.

CDR3 sequence reads: CASSQPEGGRGEAFF. The CDR3 DNA follows: TGTGCCAGCAGCCAACCGGAAGGGGGTAGGGGTGAAGCTTTCTTT. This rearrangement joins TRBV14 to TRBJ1-1; D is possibly TRBD1 (6 bases). Trimming stripped 2 bases from V and 7 bases from J, with 17 bases between. This CDR3 has 15 residues. CDR1 is SGHDN and CDR2 is FVKESK in the germline V gene. Complete variable domain (other parts from reference TRBV14 and TRBJ1-1): EAGVTQFPSHSVIEKGQTVTLRCDPISGHDNLYWYRRVMGKEIKFLLHFVKESKQDESGMPNNRFLAERTGGTYSTLKVQPAELEDSGVYFCASSQPEGGRGEAFFGQGTRLTVV.

The chain combines TRBV6-5 with TRBJ2-2; TRBD2 matches 10 bases. In germline, CDR1 is MNHEY, CDR2 SVGAGI. V was clipped by 0 bases and J by 5 bases; unmatched bases: 3. The CDR3 has 16 amino acids. CDR3 in amino acids: CASSYSELAGTGELFF. In nucleotides, the CDR3 is TGTGCCAGCAGTTACTCCGAACTAGCGGGGACCGGGGAGCTGTTTTTT.

The chain employs TRBV7-9 and TRBJ2-5; 7 nucleotides align to TRBD2. The CDR3 consists of 14 residues. Trimming removed 5 bases from V and 1 base from J; junction bases left unmatched: 4. Germline loops: CDR1 SEHNR, CDR2 FQNEAQ (reference sequence). This chain's CDR3 is CASSPSGTQETQYF. The DNA of the CDR3 is TGTGCCAGCAGCCCCAGCGGGACCCAAGAGACCCAGTACTTC.

The CDR3 sequence is CASSLTTGVYTQYF. CDR3 DNA: TGTGCCAGCAGCTTGACGACAGGGGTTTATACGCAGTATTTT. The rearrangement joins TRBV7-9 to TRBJ2-3, with TRBD1 matching over 8 bases. V dropped 3 bases and J dropped 7; count of bases not matched to a gene: 6. This CDR3 contains 14 residues. Germline V gives CDR1 SEHNR, CDR2 FQNEAQ (reference sequence).

The genes are TRBV9 and TRBJ2-7, with D possibly matching TRBD1 (5 bases). CDR1 is SGDLS, CDR2 YYNGEE, per germline. V was clipped by 4 bases and J by 4 bases, with 15 bases between them. There are 14 residues in the CDR3. The CDR3: CASSPEKGPYEQYF. The CDR3 nucleotides read TGTGCCAGCAGCCCCGAGAAGGGGCCGTACGAGCAGTACTTC.

The V and J genes are TRBV6-5 and TRBJ2-7, with 7 bases matching TRBD1. Germline CDR1 MNHEY, CDR2 SVGAGI. This CDR3 is built from 15 residues. Trimming cost V 2 bases and J 2 bases; bases outside gene matches: 6. CDR3 protein: CASSYGTANAYEQYF. As DNA, the CDR3 is TGTGCCAGCAGTTACGGGACAGCAAACGCCTACGAGCAGTACTTC.